This entry is about one T cell receptor beta chain. The CDR3 covers 15 residues. CDR1 and CDR2 (germline): SEHNR, FQNEAQ (reference sequence). V shed 7 bases, J shed 1 base, and the junction held 8 bases outside the gene matches. Under the authors' procedure: Nucleated cell counts were estimated from reference gene primer amplification. The table came from immunoSEQ multiplex PCR; TCRdb's copy has only in-frame clones and leaves some out. The D gene and trimming were derived from the DNA, and the V and J assignments and clone size from that table. This table holds fewer than 250,000 clones, over 80% found once. The data originate from a study of blood T cell repertoires in COVID-19. Study-wide background: T cells, B-cell-depleted T cells, or PBMCs provided the cDNA or gDNA that served as material.

This chain links TRBV7-9 with TRBJ2-3; 7 bases are a match to TRBD2. Sample: peripheral blood. The clonotype was recovered from a woman in her fifties or sixties with active or convalescent COVID-19. The CDR3 nucleotides are TGTGCCAGCATCCCTCGGACTAGGGGCACAGATACGCAGTATTTT. This codes for CASIPRTRGTDTQYF. Together with reference TRBV7-9 and TRBJ2-3, the CDR3 gives the full variable domain: DTGVSQNPRHKITKRGQNVTFRCDPISEHNRLYWYRQTLGQGPEFLTYFQNEAQLEKSRLLSDRFSAERPKGSFSTLEIQRTEQGDSAMYLCASIPRTRGTDTQYFGPGTRLTVL.